Here is one T cell receptor (beta chain) with its context. The record originates from a study of blood T cell repertoires in COVID-19. Overall study: Sample material is recorded as cDNA or gDNA derived from T cells, B-cell-depleted T cells, or PBMCs.

Original processing methods: How many nucleated cells were present was estimated from reference gene primer amplification. Here immunoSEQ multiplex PCR was the method, and the copy in TCRdb shows in-frame clones only, minus some. V and J calls and clone size follow that table, whereas D and trimming were derived from the DNA. The table has approximately 150,000 clones, roughly 80% seen once; the top ten hold 8.6%. Germline V gene data show CDR1 as MNHEY and CDR2 as SMNVEV (reference sequence). The CDR3 consists of 15 residues. J gave up 3 bases and V 9 bases, and 10 bases lay outside the gene matches.

The V and J genes are TRBV27 and TRBJ1-5, with 8 nucleotides matching TRBD1. The clonotype originates from a man aged 50 to 60 with active or convalescent COVID-19. Sequenced input: peripheral blood. The CDR3 nucleotides read TGTGCCAGTAGAGAGGGGGACAGGCTCAATCAGCCCCAGCATTTT. Translating it yields CASREGDRLNQPQHF.